This paragraph covers one T cell receptor beta chain sequence. No cognate antigen has been identified for it. No quality values exist for individual bases; no much larger clone is one base distant. Healthy HIV-negative adults with no recently reported acute infections or vaccinations were included as donors. Every donor was a Caucasian adult residing in Nashville, Tennessee, USA. CD4+ T cells were enriched through magnetic negative selection, after which naive cells were positively selected on CD45RA and the remaining negative fraction served as the memory subset. After blood collection by leukapheresis, PBMCs were isolated using Ficoll-Histopaque density gradient centrifugation and then cryopreserved in the vapor phase of liquid nitrogen. Analytical flow cytometry was used to check the purity and quantity of every magnetically sorted T cell population. Genomic DNA was isolated from each sorted fraction and quantified by UV absorbance on a Nanodrop 2000c.

This entry comes from a study of shared clonotypes between healthy human individuals (dated by TCRdb to the early 2020s). General notes on the study: The cohort included a few men and two women between 18 and 49 years of age. For each donor, CD4 naive and CD4 memory were each run on three plates, CD8 naive on two plates, and CD8 memory on one plate. To estimate repertoire size and how much clonotypes are shared between individuals, the study performed deep sequencing of blood TCR repertoires from a handful of healthy adults. Libraries were prepared and TCR repertoires were sequenced by different laboratories using diverse techniques, in order to increase sequencing depth and limit assay-specific biases. Leukapheresis yielded between about 0.8 and 8.9 billion PBMCs per donor. The investigation overall reported the following: Even with the large sequencing depth, rarefaction of the sorted-subset datasets indicated that sequencing was incomplete. Naive subsets generally had larger estimated clonotype richness than memory subsets. Because the study included a small number of donors, the genetic and exposure-history diversity represented was limited. Based on pairwise subsampling, the degree of clonotype sharing among donors was expected to be affected by sequencing depth. Clonotypes shared by all four sorted-subset donors showed higher generation probabilities than non-shared clonotypes. When a few donors were compared, the shared fraction of clonotypes was roughly 5% for naive CD4, 3.5% to 4% for naive CD8, 2.3% for memory CD4, and 0.35% to 0.5% for memory CD8. Sampling was limited to blood, and TCR repertoires in tissue likely differ from TCR repertoires in blood.

Using the deep immunoSEQ assay, TCR CDR3 regions were amplified from genomic DNA by multiplex PCR. Genomic DNA extracted from each cell subset was distributed evenly over all wells of several immunoSEQ 96-well plates, and each plate served as one replicate. For sorted subsets, each replicate PCR was loaded with approximately 190 ng genomic DNA, equivalent to roughly 30,000 T cell genomes. Purified libraries were quantified with a Qubit 3.0 fluorometer, sized on a Bioanalyzer 2100, and re-quantified with the KAPA Library Quantification kit. Every immunoSEQ 96-well plate was sequenced on a dedicated single-read 150-cycle Illumina NextSeq 550 flow cell. Per the original workflow: The immunoSEQ output contained only junctional sequences without quality scores, so filtering could not match that applied to full-length reads. To assign V/J genes and CDR3, sequences were annotated against IMGT germline references using PyIR, a Python wrapper for IgBLAST v1.9. Reads were filtered out if the reads had weak V/J assignments (E-value above 1e-6), no CDR3, stop codons, out-of-frame junctions, or ambiguous translated residues. A V3J clonotype was defined by an identical inferred V gene, J gene, and CDR3 amino acid sequence. The percentage overlap between two repertoires was calculated by dividing the number of shared unique clonotypes by the size of the smaller repertoire. Richness of each repertoire was evaluated using RTK rarefaction, the Chao1 estimator, and Recon v2.1 estimates of unobserved clonotypes. Generation probabilities were computed with OLGA for all TCRbeta clonotypes obtained by the gDNA method from four donors. The table was pulled from immuneACCESS by TCRdb, which kept in-frame rearrangements only. Such tables lose some clones; where checked, under half of the loss comes from unresolved V genes, and the rest has no known cause. That table gives V, J and clone size, and the DNA gave D and trimming. This sample lists roughly 2,500,000 clones; 93% were detected once. Of the sample, around 0.4% is held by the ten largest clones.

Looking up the germline V gene (reference sequence) yields CDR1 LNHNV and CDR2 YYDKDF. The CDR3 starts with the cysteine, ends with the phenylalanine, and has 15 residues. The retained sequence is limited to the CDR3, 45 bases, with the frame set at the first base. V has 0 bases trimmed and J has 2 bases trimmed; junction bases matching no gene number 2. What was sequenced was naive CD4+ T cells from PBMCs. This sample's cell subset or site label indicates: CD45RA+ positively selected. The sequence was collected from a man between 18 and 29 years old in good health. Some clones in this sample may be carry-over from other donors' samples. In this chain, TRBV15 is recombined with TRBJ2-7, and TRBD1 matches 9 of the central bases. The base sequence is TGTGCCACCAGCAGAGAACGACAGGGGGCCTACGAGCAGTACTTC. This is translated as CATSRERQGAYEQYF.